Shown below are 11 T cell receptor beta chains from a single sample sequenced in a study of cytomegalovirus exposure and HLA in healthy donors. The study ran its PCR with 60 Vbeta and 13 Jbeta primers. The protocol was immunoSEQ multiplex PCR, while the TCRdb copy is restricted to in-frame clones and leaves out a portion. Here the sample spans about 130,000 clones, roughly a tenth being singletons. Sequencing was done on a sample of PBMCs. The receptors shown here come from a woman under 30 in good health and CMV-seropositive.

The chain links TRBV30 to TRBJ2-3; 9 bases line up with TRBD2. The CDR3 is 15 residues long. Trimming took 5 bases from V and 1 from J; bases not matched to a gene: 7. CDR1 is GTSNPN, CDR2 SVGIG, per germline (reference sequence). CDR3 protein: CAWGQPSGGTDTQYF. CDR3 sequence (DNA): TGTGCCTGGGGGCAACCTAGCGGGGGCACAGATACGCAGTATTTT.

The chain is built from TRBV4-1 and TRBJ1-1; no reliable D call. The length of the CDR3 is 14 residues. From germline, CDR1 is MGHRA and CDR2 YSYEKL. V shed 1 base and J shed 1 base, with 7 bases lying between them. The CDR3 reads CASSQVDTNTEAFF. The CDR3 nucleotides read TGCGCCAGCAGCCAAGTCGACACGAACACTGAAGCTTTCTTT.

The V and J genes are TRBV19 and TRBJ2-1; tentatively, D is TRBD2 (6 bases). This CDR3 contains 18 residues. CDR1 LNHDA and CDR2 SQIVND come from the germline V gene (reference sequence). Between the trimmed V and J ends, which lost 5 bases and 9 bases, there was a span of 29 bases. CDR3 loop: CASSSSAPGTGEGSEQFF. The CDR3 coding sequence is TGTGCCAGTAGTTCGTCGGCGCCTGGGACGGGAGAGGGGAGTGAGCAGTTCTTC.

This clone was observed a handful of times. The chain has TRBV27 and TRBJ2-1; 9 positions match TRBD1. Per germline, CDR1 MNHEY and CDR2 SMNVEV (reference sequence). The CDR3 sequence is 17 residues long. Trimming took 7 bases from V and 3 from J; bases not matched to a gene: 13. The CDR3: CASTAGAGTGLYNEQFF. The CDR3 coding sequence is TGTGCCAGCACCGCCGGGGCGGGGACAGGGCTCTACAATGAGCAGTTCTTC.

This clone was seen more than once but under ten times. V gene TRBV4-1 combines with J gene TRBJ1-1; 10 nucleotides agree with TRBD1. The germline gives CDR1 MGHRA, CDR2 YSYEKL. The junction had 8 bases not matched to a gene; V was cut back by 4 bases and J by 0 bases. The CDR3 consists of 17 residues. The DNA for the CDR3 is TGCGCCAGCAGCCTTCGACAGGGGGCTGTCATGAACACTGAAGCTTTCTTT. Encoded protein: CASSLRQGAVMNTEAFF.

The gene calls are TRBV30 and TRBJ1-1; 7 bases are a match to TRBD1. The V gene end was trimmed by 0 bases and the J gene end by 0 bases; junction bases not matched to a gene: 4. The germline gives CDR1 GTSNPN, CDR2 SVGIG (reference sequence). This CDR3 comprises 15 residues. The CDR3 loop is CAWSVAGQMNTEAFF. The CDR3 DNA reads as TGTGCCTGGAGTGTGGCGGGACAGATGAACACTGAAGCTTTCTTT.

DNA of the CDR3: TGTGCCAGCACCCTCGGGTTGAACTATGGCTACACCTTC. It encodes CASTLGLNYGYTF. The chain combines TRBV28 with TRBJ1-2; D remains unclear. Per the germline V gene, CDR1 is MDHEN and CDR2 is SYDVKM. The CDR3 spans 13 residues. Trimming pared 7 bases from V and 2 bases from J, leaving 11 bases between.

The chain carries TRBV5-1 and TRBJ2-1; D may be TRBD2 (6 bases). There are 15 residues in the CDR3. Germline V gene lookup returns CDR1 SGHRS and CDR2 YFSETQ. Trimming left V 4 bases short and J 5 bases short, with 16 bases between. CDR3 sequence: CASSESGTRHNEQFF. CDR3 sequence (DNA): TGCGCCAGCAGCGAATCCGGGACTCGCCACAATGAGCAGTTCTTC.

This clone was detected only a few times. V and J are TRBV7-3 and TRBJ1-3, with a weak D call TRBD1 (6 bases). V was shortened by 8 bases and J by 0 bases, with 14 bases between the two germline ends. The germline V gene encodes CDR1 SGHTA and CDR2 FQGTGA. The CDR3 totals 15 residues. The CDR3: CASSDTGSSGNTIYF. CDR3 nucleotide sequence: TGTGCCAGCTCTGATACAGGGTCCTCTGGAAACACCATATATTTT.

The V and J genes are TRBV6-6 and TRBJ1-4, with TRBD1 identical over 10 bases. The germline V gene has CDR1 MNHNY and CDR2 SVGAGI (reference sequence). V lost 5 bases, J lost 8 bases, and 8 bases stayed unmatched. This CDR3 has 15 amino acids. The CDR3 loop is CASSDRQGAWEKLFF. The CDR3 nucleotides read TGTGCCAGCAGTGACAGACAGGGGGCGTGGGAAAAACTGTTTTTT.

This chain connects TRBV5-4 to TRBJ2-5, with no clear D. There are 14 residues in the CDR3. The germline V gene has CDR1 SGHNT and CDR2 YYREEE (reference sequence). V shed 0 bases and J shed 7 bases, with 13 bases lying between them. The CDR3 protein is CASSLEPDGGTQYF. In DNA form, the CDR3 reads TGTGCCAGCAGCTTGGAACCCGACGGCGGGACCCAGTACTTC.